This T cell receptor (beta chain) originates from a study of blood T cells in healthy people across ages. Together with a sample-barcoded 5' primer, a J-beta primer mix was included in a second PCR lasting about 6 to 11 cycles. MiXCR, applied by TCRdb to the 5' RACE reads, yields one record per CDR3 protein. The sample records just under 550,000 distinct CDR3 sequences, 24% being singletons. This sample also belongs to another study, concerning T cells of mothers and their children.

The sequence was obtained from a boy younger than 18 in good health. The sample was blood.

The CDR3 is CASSFRNYEQYF. The CDR3 region has the DNA TGTGCCAGCAGTTTCAGGAACTACGAGCAGTACTTC. The chain joins TRBV28 to TRBJ2-7; D unclear. Per germline, CDR1 MDHEN and CDR2 SYDVKM. This CDR3 contains 12 residues. V lost 3 bases to trimming and J lost 3 bases, with 6 bases between them.